This is a list of T cell receptor beta chains from one sample in a study of PD-1 blockade in classical Hodgkin lymphoma. Only in-frame clones appear in the TCRdb table, and some are missing; sequencing was by immunoSEQ multiplex PCR. The table has a few thousand clones, 70% seen once; the top ten hold roughly two thirds. The sample was CD8+ T cells from blood, taken before the fourth cycle of nivolumab. Source of these receptors: a human donor with classical Hodgkin lymphoma. Both conserved end residues are part of each CDR3. A D gene is named only where the DNA matches it firmly. Part of the rows lack a size; the others show once, few, many or a class for expanded clones.

CDR3: CASSDGTDTQYF; DNA: TGTGCCAGCAGCGACGGGACGGATACGCAGTATTTT; J: TRBJ2-3; D: NA; V: TRBV2; size: NA
CDR3: CASSTDEGARHEQYF; DNA: TGTGCCAGCAGCACAGACGAGGGGGCGCGGCACGAGCAGTACTTC; J: TRBJ2-7; D: TRBD1; V: TRBV7-9; size: NA
CDR3: CASSLVEGAESDTQYF; DNA: TGTGCCAGCAGTTTAGTTGAGGGAGCGGAGTCAGATACGCAGTATTTT; J: TRBJ2-3; D: NA; V: TRBV28; size: medium-sized
CDR3: CASSQALGGGGTFTGELFF; DNA: TGCGCCAGCAGCCAAGCCCTCGGGGGCGGGGGGACCTTCACCGGGGAGCTGTTTTTT; J: TRBJ2-2; D: TRBD2; V: TRBV4-3; size: once
CDR3: CASSEGPPPYEQYF; DNA: TGTGCCAGCTCCGAGGGTCCACCCCCCTACGAGCAGTACTTC; J: TRBJ2-7; D: NA; V: TRBV18; size: few
CDR3: CASSYYAKDGYTF; DNA: TGTGCCAGCAGTTACTATGCTAAAGATGGCTACACCTTC; J: TRBJ1-2; D: NA; V: TRBV6-5; size: NA
CDR3: CASSLATDNSPLHF; DNA: TGTGCCAGCAGCTTAGCTACGGATAATTCACCCCTCCACTTT; J: TRBJ1-6; D: NA; V: TRBV7-9; size: few
CDR3: CASSEADFSSYEQYF; DNA: TGTGCCAGCAGTGAAGCGGATTTTAGCTCCTACGAGCAGTACTTC; J: TRBJ2-7; D: NA; V: TRBV2; size: NA
CDR3: CASSDPGTVYNEQFF; DNA: TGTGCCAGCAGCGATCCCGGGACAGTCTACAATGAGCAGTTCTTC; J: TRBJ2-1; D: TRBD1; V: TRBV6-6; size: NA
CDR3: CASNTNTGELFF; DNA: TGTGCCAGTAATACGAACACCGGGGAGCTGTTTTTT; J: TRBJ2-2; D: NA; V: TRBV19; size: NA
CDR3: CASSPLGGEAGEQYF; DNA: TGCGCCAGCAGCCCACTAGGCGGGGAAGCGGGAGAGCAGTACTTC; J: TRBJ2-7; D: TRBD2; V: TRBV5-1; size: medium-sized
CDR3: CASSEGRGTGNTIYF; DNA: TGTGCCAGCAGCGAGGGTCGGGGAACTGGAAACACCATATATTTT; J: TRBJ1-3; D: NA; V: TRBV9; size: NA
CDR3: CASGFGGLGEQYF; DNA: TGTGCTAGTGGTTTTGGAGGTTTGGGCGAGCAGTACTTC; J: TRBJ2-7; D: NA; V: TRBV12-5; size: NA
CDR3: CSVGRGVYNEQFF; DNA: TGCAGCGTTGGGAGGGGGGTCTACAATGAGCAGTTCTTC; J: TRBJ2-1; D: NA; V: TRBV29-1; size: NA
CDR3: CASSWGAMNTEAFF; DNA: TGTGCCAGCAGTTGGGGGGCCATGAACACTGAAGCTTTCTTT; J: TRBJ1-1; D: NA; V: TRBV27; size: NA
CDR3: CASSFRSGNYNEQFF; DNA: TGTGCCAGCAGCTTTCGTAGCGGGAATTACAATGAGCAGTTCTTC; J: TRBJ2-1; D: TRBD2; V: TRBV5-6; size: NA
CDR3: CASSLVSVSPLHF; DNA: TGTGCCAGCAGCTTAGTGTCAGTATCACCCCTCCACTTT; J: TRBJ1-6; D: NA; V: TRBV7-3; size: NA
CDR3: CASVEYSGANVLTF; DNA: TGTGCCAGCGTGGAGTACTCTGGGGCCAACGTCCTGACTTTC; J: TRBJ2-6; D: NA; V: TRBV2; size: NA
CDR3: CASSLIYEQYF; DNA: TGTGCCAGCAGCTTGATTTACGAGCAGTACTTC; J: TRBJ2-7; D: NA; V: TRBV5-5; size: NA
CDR3: CASSFGTNTEAFF; DNA: TGTGCCAGCAGCTTCGGGACTAACACTGAAGCTTTCTTT; J: TRBJ1-1; D: NA; V: TRBV5-6; size: NA
CDR3: CASSLTGGDGYTF; DNA: TGTGCCAGCAGCTTGACAGGGGGCGACGGCTACACCTTC; J: TRBJ1-2; D: TRBD1; V: TRBV7-2; size: NA
CDR3: CASSYLNTEAFF; DNA: TGTGCCAGCAGTTACTTGAACACTGAAGCTTTCTTT; J: TRBJ1-1; D: NA; V: TRBV6-5; size: once